The 25 T cell receptor beta chains below come from one sample, sequenced in a study of PD-1 blockade in classical Hodgkin lymphoma. TCRdb's table, derived via immunoSEQ multiplex PCR, lists solely in-frame clones and lacks some. The sample lists some 95,000 clones; just over 90% were seen once. As for time point: cycle 4 day 1 (C4D1), after 6 weeks of nivolumab. Each of the patients experienced relapse following autologous stem cell transplantation, and their brentuximab vedotin exposure differed. This material consisted of peripheral blood mononuclear cells (PBMCs), taken before the fourth cycle of nivolumab. Source of these receptors: a human donor with classical Hodgkin lymphoma.

This clone was recorded only once. The CDR3 loop reads CASSYSMVQETQYF. The DNA of the CDR3 is TGTGCCAGCAGTTACTCGATGGTCCAAGAGACCCAGTACTTC. The V call is TRBV6-6, the J call TRBJ2-5; no clear D gene. V was shortened by 0 bases and J by 1 base, with 6 bases between the two germline ends. The CDR3 has 14 amino acids. Germline loops: CDR1 MNHNY, CDR2 SVGAGI (reference sequence).

The rearrangement links TRBV4-3 to TRBJ1-5; 12 positions agree with TRBD1. Germline CDR1 reads LGHNA; CDR2 reads YSLEER. With 3 bases clipped from V and 6 bases from J, the junction kept 21 bases outside the gene matches. The length of the CDR3 is 21 residues. The CDR3: CASSHPEGAGQGAYKGQPQHF. The CDR3 nucleotides are TGCGCCAGCAGCCATCCCGAGGGCGCGGGACAGGGGGCCTACAAAGGTCAGCCCCAGCATTTT.

Comments on this clone: Different DNA sequences within this sample yield the same CDR3. The rearrangement uses TRBV14 and TRBJ2-3; D is ambiguous. This CDR3 has 12 amino acids. V was trimmed by 1 base and J by 11 bases, leaving 10 bases between them. CDR1 is SGHDN and CDR2 is FVKESK in the germline V gene. CDR3: CASSQGAFRQYF. Here the CDR3 DNA reads TGTGCCAGCAGCCAAGGGGCCTTCAGGCAGTATTTT.

The J gene is TRBJ1-2, the V gene TRBV6-1; 8 bases match TRBD1. V gave up 1 base and J gave up 7 bases; unmatched junction bases: 8. The germline V gene has CDR1 MNHNS and CDR2 SASEGT. The CDR3 sequence is 15 residues long. The CDR3 sequence: CASSEDWQGAGGYTF. Written as DNA, the CDR3 is TGTGCCAGCAGTGAAGACTGGCAGGGGGCTGGTGGCTACACCTTC.

Note on this clone: No conserved phenylalanine or tryptophan ends this CDR3, so it is likely a read error. The chain has TRBV4-2 and TRBJ1-5, with D unclear. Trimming pared 4 bases from V and 0 bases from J, leaving 10 bases between. The CDR3 contains 15 residues. Per the germline V gene, CDR1 is LGHNA and CDR2 is YNFKEQ. The CDR3 spells CASSLTDYSNQPQHL. CDR3 DNA: TGTGCCAGCAGCCTGACGGATTATAGCAATCAGCCCCAGCATTTG.

The chain uses TRBV5-6 and TRBJ1-1, with 7 bases that match TRBD1. Unmatched junction bases numbered 0, after V lost 3 bases and J lost 7 bases. The CDR3 spans 11 residues. CDR1 SGHDT and CDR2 YYEEEE come from the germline V gene. The CDR3 loop is CASSWDSEAFF. In nucleotides, the CDR3 is TGTGCCAGCAGCTGGGACAGTGAAGCTTTCTTT.

The chain links TRBV7-9 to TRBJ1-1, with 7 bases matching TRBD1. J lost 3 bases, V lost 4 bases, and 11 bases had no gene match. This CDR3 comprises 16 residues. CDR1 SEHNR and CDR2 FQNEAQ come from the germline V gene (reference sequence). The CDR3 DNA is TGTGCCAGCAGCTCCCCAAGGGGGCGCCGGGACACTGAAGCTTTCTTT. Its translation is CASSSPRGRRDTEAFF.

The V gene is TRBV15, the J gene TRBJ2-7; tentative D call: TRBD2 (5 bases). V was shortened by 0 bases and J by 2 bases, with 14 bases between the two germline ends. CDR1 LNHNV and CDR2 YYDKDF come from the germline V gene (reference sequence). The CDR3 is 16 amino acids. The CDR3 loop reads CATSRDSVQRTYEQYF. The CDR3 DNA is TGTGCCACCAGCAGAGACTCCGTTCAGCGGACCTACGAGCAGTACTTC.

The chain is built from TRBV4-1 and TRBJ2-5; 7 bases line up with TRBD1. Germline CDR1 reads MGHRA; CDR2 reads YSYEKL. V lost 0 bases and J lost 2; bases outside the gene matches: 6. The CDR3 has 16 residues. CDR3 sequence reads: CASSQEAQTGQETQYF. The CDR3, as DNA: TGCGCCAGCAGCCAAGAGGCCCAGACAGGGCAAGAGACCCAGTACTTC.

The V gene is TRBV29-1, the J gene TRBJ2-3; 12 nucleotides agree with TRBD2. Per the germline V gene, CDR1 is SQVTM and CDR2 is ANQGSEA. Trimming took 7 bases from V and 2 from J; bases not matched to a gene: 4. The length of the CDR3 is 14 residues. CDR3 nucleotide sequence: TGCAGCGCACTAGCGGGGGGATACACAGATACGCAGTATTTT. It encodes CSALAGGYTDTQYF.

This chain joins TRBV6-7 and TRBJ1-1; 8 bases align to TRBD1. TRBV6-7 is flagged as an ORF with uncertain function. V lost 5 bases to trimming and J lost 11 bases; unmatched junction nucleotides: 13. This CDR3 has 14 residues. CDR3 residues: CASSIRGQAGRAFF. In DNA form, the CDR3 reads TGTGCCAGCAGTATACGGGGACAGGCGGGCCGGGCTTTCTTT.

This chain uses TRBV7-9 with TRBJ2-7, with 10 bases lining up with TRBD1. Trimming took 5 bases from V and 4 from J; bases not matched to a gene: 11. Germline V gives CDR1 SEHNR, CDR2 FQNEAQ (reference sequence). This CDR3 has 16 amino acids. The CDR3 reads CASSPLPGQGNYEQYF. CDR3 bases: TGTGCCAGCAGCCCCCTCCCGGGACAGGGGAATTACGAGCAGTACTTC.

The chain joins TRBV15 to TRBJ2-2; 7 bases align to TRBD1. Germline CDR1 and CDR2: LNHNV and YYDKDF (reference sequence). The junction had 6 bases not matched to a gene; V was cut back by 0 bases and J by 5 bases. The CDR3 covers 16 residues. CDR3 in amino acids: CATSREGTDSTGELFF. CDR3 nucleotide sequence: TGTGCCACCAGCAGAGAGGGGACAGATAGTACCGGGGAGCTGTTTTTT.

The chain recombines TRBV7-2 with TRBJ2-7; D remains unclear. Trimming took 0 bases from V and 0 from J, leaving 6 bases between them. This CDR3 region has 14 residues. CDR1 is SGHTA, CDR2 FQGNSA, per germline. The CDR3 nucleotides are TGTGCCAGCAGCTTAGCAAGTAGCTCCTACGAGCAGTACTTC. Its translation is CASSLASSSYEQYF.

For this clone: The limits of the CDR3 on the DNA are not certain, so only TCRdb's listed CDR3 is given. The chain employs TRBV21-1 and TRBJ1-3. TRBV21-1 is designated a pseudogene. The CDR3 spans 17 amino acids, including both terminal residues. The CDR3 spells CASSKVGGWGSGNTIYF.

The chain uses TRBV19 and TRBJ2-7, with TRBD2 matching 10 bases. With V trimmed by 9 bases and J by 6 bases, 8 bases remained unmatched. This CDR3 region has 13 residues. The germline V gene encodes CDR1 LNHDA and CDR2 SQIVND (reference sequence). The CDR3 nucleotides read TGTGCCAGCCGCCTAGCGGGGGTACCCGAGCAGTACTTC. Its translation is CASRLAGVPEQYF.

V usage is TRBV5-1 and J usage is TRBJ1-1; D gene ambiguous. V shed 0 bases and J shed 3 bases, with 9 bases lying between them. The germline V gene encodes CDR1 SGHRS and CDR2 YFSETQ. The CDR3 has 14 residues. The CDR3 loop is CASSLGGFDTEAFF. CDR3 in DNA: TGCGCCAGCAGCTTGGGGGGTTTCGACACTGAAGCTTTCTTT.

This chain links TRBV4-3 with TRBJ2-1; no firm D call. The CDR3 spans 14 residues. V was pared by 4 bases and J by 1 base, with 8 bases between. The germline V gene encodes CDR1 LGHNA and CDR2 YSLEER. The CDR3 reads CASSLDLSYNEQFF. For the CDR3, the DNA is TGCGCCAGCAGCCTGGACCTGTCCTACAATGAGCAGTTCTTC.

V and J are TRBV7-2 and TRBJ1-2, with TRBD1 identical over 10 bases. The CDR3 loop spans 16 amino acids. The germline V gene encodes CDR1 SGHTA and CDR2 FQGNSA. V shed 3 bases, J shed 4 bases, and the junction held 8 bases outside the gene matches. CDR3 DNA: TGTGCCAGCAGCTTGGTTGGGACAGGGGTCGGCTATGGCTACACCTTC. It translates to CASSLVGTGVGYGYTF.

This sequence joins TRBV19 and TRBJ2-7; D not certain. The V end was cut by 3 bases, the J end by 3 bases, with 12 bases between. CDR1 and CDR2 (germline): LNHDA, SQIVND (reference sequence). The CDR3 is made up of 14 amino acids. The CDR3 sequence: CASSIQVLNYEQYF. CDR3 nucleotide sequence: TGTGCCAGTAGTATCCAGGTTCTAAACTACGAGCAGTACTTC.

This rearrangement joins TRBV6-1 to TRBJ2-5; 9 bases align to TRBD1. The CDR3 consists of 15 residues. V lost 7 bases and J lost 5; bases outside the gene matches: 11. Germline CDR1 MNHNS, CDR2 SASEGT. The CDR3 DNA reads TGTGCCAGCAAAGGTTCACAGGGGGCAGGGGAGACCCAGTACTTC. As protein: CASKGSQGAGETQYF.

The V and J genes are TRBV25-1 and TRBJ2-3; D gene ambiguous. CDR1 and CDR2 from the germline V gene are MGHDK and SYGVNS. CDR3 length: 14 residues. With 0 bases removed from V and 5 bases from J, the gap between germline ends came to 9 bases. CDR3 amino acids: CASSEYETVDTQYF. The CDR3 nucleotides are TGTGCCAGCAGTGAATACGAAACAGTAGATACGCAGTATTTT.

The chain carries TRBV4-3 and TRBJ2-7, with D perhaps TRBD2 (8 bases). The CDR3 spans 16 residues. From germline, CDR1 is LGHNA and CDR2 YSLEER. Trimming shortened V by 4 bases and J by 2 bases, and 18 bases separated the two germline ends. CDR3 loop: CASSLGLGGTPYEQYF. The DNA for the CDR3 is TGCGCCAGCAGCCTGGGACTAGGGGGCACCCCCTACGAGCAGTACTTC.

The chain combines TRBV18 with TRBJ2-1; 8 nucleotides align to TRBD2. This CDR3 has 15 residues. The junction had 4 bases not matched to a gene; V was cut back by 3 bases and J by 3 bases. CDR1 KGHSH and CDR2 LQKENI come from the germline V gene. The CDR3 coding sequence is TGTGCCAGCTCACCGCAGCGGGGGCACTACAATGAGCAGTTCTTC. This codes for CASSPQRGHYNEQFF.

V gene TRBV30 combines with J gene TRBJ2-7, with a tentative D call TRBD2 (5 bases). CDR1 GTSNPN and CDR2 SVGIG come from the germline V gene (reference sequence). V lost 2 bases to trimming and J lost 4 bases, with 12 bases between them. This CDR3 comprises 13 residues. Here the CDR3 DNA reads TGTGCCTGGAGTTCCGATCGGGGTTACGAGCAGTACTTC. Residues: CAWSSDRGYEQYF. The whole variable domain, filled in from reference TRBV30 and TRBJ2-7, reads SQTIHQWPATLVQPVGSPLSLECTVEGTSNPNLYWYRQAAGRGLQLLFYSVGIGQISSEVPQNLSASRPQDRQFILSSKKLLLSDSGFYLCAWSSDRGYEQYFGPGTRLTVT.